A single sample is the source of the 10 T cell receptor beta chains below, sequenced in a study of blood T cell repertoires in COVID-19. Profiling relied on immunoSEQ multiplex PCR, and the TCRdb table lists in-frame clones only, not all of them. The table records around 300,000 clones, about 87% of them present only once. Sequencing input: peripheral blood. The source of these receptors is a woman in her 30s with COVID-19, enrolled during active disease.

This chain uses TRBV5-1 with TRBJ2-1; 7 bases agree with TRBD2. With V trimmed by 0 bases and J by 4 bases, 4 bases remained unmatched. The CDR3 has 15 amino acids. Per the germline V gene, CDR1 is SGHRS and CDR2 is YFSETQ. The CDR3 spells CASSLAASGYNEQFF. In nucleotides, the CDR3 is TGCGCCAGCAGCTTGGCGGCTAGCGGTTACAATGAGCAGTTCTTC.

The chain carries TRBV3-1 (or the pseudogene TRBV3-2) and TRBJ1-2; 7 bases are a match to TRBD1. V lost 3 bases, J lost 3 bases, and 7 bases stayed unmatched. Germline assignment: CDR1 LGHDT and CDR2 YNNKEL (reference sequence). CDR3 size: 15 residues. CDR3 nucleotides: TGTGCCAGCAGCCAGGGAGGACAGGCTTACTATGGCTACACCTTC. It yields the protein CASSQGGQAYYGYTF.

The chain is built from TRBV20-1 and TRBJ1-3; D call uncertain. The V end lost 3 bases, the J end lost 0 bases, and 9 bases lay between the germline ends. The germline V gene has CDR1 DFQATT and CDR2 SNEGSKA (reference sequence). This CDR3 contains 14 residues. The DNA of the CDR3 is TGCAGTGCTAGTTGGGCCTCCTCTGGAAACACCATATATTTT. Protein sequence: CSASWASSGNTIYF.

This chain connects TRBV5-1 to TRBJ2-7, with D hard to call. The CDR3 covers 14 residues. V was trimmed by 0 bases and J by 3 bases, leaving 10 bases between them. Germline V lookup: CDR1 SGHRS, CDR2 YFSETQ. CDR3 DNA sequence: TGCGCCAGCAGCTTGGGGCAGGCCGACTACGAGCAGTACTTC. This codes for CASSLGQADYEQYF.

V usage is TRBV12-3 or TRBV12-4 and J usage is TRBJ2-7, with D uncertain. Between the trimmed V and J ends, which lost 1 base and 7 bases, there was a span of 11 bases. This CDR3 is built from 13 residues. CDR3 amino acids: CASSLGSLGEQYF. DNA of the CDR3: TGTGCCAGCAGTTTAGGGTCCCTCGGGGAGCAGTACTTC.

This chain uses TRBV3-1 (or the pseudogene TRBV3-2) with TRBJ2-3; 7 bases map to TRBD2. The J segment lost 2 bases and the V segment lost 5 bases, leaving 4 bases of the junction unmatched. Germline CDR1 reads LGHDT; CDR2 reads YNNKEL (reference sequence). This CDR3 contains 14 residues. The CDR3 nucleotides are TGTGCCAGCAGCGGGAGGGGACTCACAGATACGCAGTATTTT. Protein: CASSGRGLTDTQYF.

The chain joins TRBV2 to TRBJ1-1; D might be TRBD1 (5 bases). Germline-derived CDR1 and CDR2 are SNHLY and FYNNEI. The V gene lost 6 bases and the J gene lost 1 base, with 12 bases spanning the gap. The CDR3 is 14 amino acids. The CDR3 region has the DNA TGTGCCAGCAGCGGATTCACAGGGAACACTGAAGCTTTCTTT. Translating it yields CASSGFTGNTEAFF.

The chain couples TRBV5-1 to TRBJ1-5; D is undetermined. Germline CDR1 and CDR2: SGHRS and YFSETQ. The ends were cut back, 1 base at V and 0 bases at J, with 2 bases in the middle. This CDR3 contains 13 residues. The CDR3 region is CASSLYSNQPQHF. In nucleotides, the CDR3 is TGCGCCAGCAGCTTGTATAGCAATCAGCCCCAGCATTTT.

V is TRBV4-3 and J is TRBJ1-2, with unresolved D. V lost 0 bases, J lost 4 bases, and 12 bases lay in between. CDR3 size: 15 residues. CDR1 and CDR2 (germline): LGHNA, YSLEER. CDR3 sequence reads: CASSQDPSGVYGYTF. The CDR3 nucleotides are TGCGCCAGCAGCCAAGACCCCAGTGGAGTCTATGGCTACACCTTC.

The CDR3 is CASSPTGVHEQYF. The CDR3, as DNA: TGTGCCAGCTCACCCACAGGCGTCCACGAGCAGTACTTC. This chain connects TRBV18 to TRBJ2-7, with D possibly being TRBD1 (5 bases). Germline V gene sequence: CDR1 KGHSH, CDR2 LQKENI. CDR3 length: 13 residues. Trimming removed 3 bases at V and 5 bases at J, with 11 bases between.